This TCR beta chain was recorded in a study of spatial heterogeneity in lung cancer. Study background: Counts of TCR transcripts in tumor regions tracked strongly with a T cell module score that came from matched bulk RNA-seq.

The germline V gene encodes CDR1 SGHRS and CDR2 YFSETQ. This CDR3 is 12 amino acids long. V gave up 4 bases and J gave up 7 bases, with 11 bases separating them. On each TCR cDNA molecule, a unique molecular identifier was present. TCRdb reprocessed the 5' RACE reads via MiXCR and lists one record per CDR3 protein. The sample holds 9,500 to 11,000 distinct CDR3 sequences, about 8.4% seen once. Time point defined: sample taken at primary tumor resection. Study observations and caveats: Within tumors, counts of expanded alpha and beta TCRs tracked tumor mutation counts. Among tumor T cells, estimated coverage was roughly 7% for alpha chains and roughly 14% for beta chains.

There are many counts of this clonotype. Its target is not known. Within a library made for alpha chains, this beta chain is off target, and its count is uninformative. This sequence joins TRBV5-1 and TRBJ2-5, with D possibly being TRBD2 (5 bases). This clonotype was obtained from a female donor with early-stage non-small cell lung cancer. The material was lung tumor tissue, obtained at surgery. Here the CDR3 DNA reads TGCGCCAGCAGCCGTGACGCGGGGACCCAGTACTTC. Its translation: CASSRDAGTQYF. Full variable domain (rest looked up from reference TRBV5-1 and TRBJ2-5): KAGVTQTPRYLIKTRGQQVTLSCSPISGHRSVSWYQQTPGQGLQFLFEYFSETQRNKGNFPGRFSGRQFSNSRSEMNVSTLELGDSALYLCASSRDAGTQYFGPGTRLLVL.